This TCR beta chain was obtained from a study of breast tumors, draining lymph nodes, adjacent tissues. Findings and caveats of the study: Data only fit, rather than demonstrated, lymph node origin of most tumor T cells. Compared with lymph nodes, tumors were less diverse; compared with nontumor tissue, more. Luminal-like breast cancer showed significantly greater tumor-nontumor repertoire similarity than basal-like breast cancer did. Most tumor T cells seemingly derive from lymph node, then expand in tumor.

The CDR3 covers 15 residues. The germline V and J ends were trimmed by 5 bases and 0 bases, with 8 bases remaining between them. Looked up from germline, CDR1 is SGHNT and CDR2 is YENEEA. Samples came from axillary lymph nodes draining the breast cancer. MiXCR, applied by TCRdb to the multiplex PCR reads, yields one record per CDR3 protein. The sample yields 200,000 to 300,000 distinct CDR3 sequences, 30% seen once. The table lists this clonotype with many counts. Its target is unknown. The chain employs TRBV11-3 and TRBJ1-6, with D uncertain. Sequencing used axillary lymph node tissue. The sequence came from a female donor with breast cancer. Some clones in this sample may be carry-over from other donors' samples. The chain's CDR3 is CASSMRSSYNSPLHF. The CDR3 DNA follows: TGTGCCAGCAGCATGCGGAGCTCCTATAATTCACCCCTCCACTTT.